The source of this T cell receptor (beta chain) is a study of shared clonotypes between healthy human individuals. The CDR3 has 14 amino acids. The germline CDR1 and CDR2 sequences are SGDLS and YYNGEE. V shed 3 bases and J 8 bases; nucleotides not matched to a gene: 10. None of the donors, who were healthy HIV-negative adults, had recently had acute infections or vaccinations. This clone has more than one count but fewer than ten. Clones were sequenced by immunoSEQ multiplex PCR, and TCRdb holds only the in-frame ones, with some missing. This repertoire shows more than 2,000,000 clones, around nine tenths found once; its top ten account for over 0.12%.

This receptor was obtained from a man aged 18 to 30 in good health. The specimen sequenced was naive CD4+ T cells sorted from blood. The subset: CD45RA+ positively selected. V and J are TRBV9 and TRBJ1-2; 7 nucleotides align to TRBD1. In DNA, the CDR3 is TGTGCCAGCAGCGCGGGGACAGAGATGAGGGGCTACACCTTC. Translated: CASSAGTEMRGYTF. Combining the CDR3 with reference TRBV9 and TRBJ1-2 gives the whole variable domain DSGVTQTPKHLITATGQRVTLRCSPRSGDLSVYWYQQSLDQGLQFLIQYYNGEERAKGNILERFSAQQFPDLHSELNLSSLELGDSALYFCASSAGTEMRGYTFGSGTRLTVV.